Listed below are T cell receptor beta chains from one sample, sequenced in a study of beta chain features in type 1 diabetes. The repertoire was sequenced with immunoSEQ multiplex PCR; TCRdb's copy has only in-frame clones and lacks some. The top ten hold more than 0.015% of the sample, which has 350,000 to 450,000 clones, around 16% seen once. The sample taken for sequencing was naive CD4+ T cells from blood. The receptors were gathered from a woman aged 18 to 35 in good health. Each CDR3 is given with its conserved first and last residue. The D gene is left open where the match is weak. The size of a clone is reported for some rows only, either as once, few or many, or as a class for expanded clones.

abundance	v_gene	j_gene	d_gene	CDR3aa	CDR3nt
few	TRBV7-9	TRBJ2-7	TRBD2	CASSLGTSGNEQYF	TGTGCCAGCAGCCTGGGGACTAGCGGGAACGAGCAGTACTTC
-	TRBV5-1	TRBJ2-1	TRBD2	CASSLAGSPGGEQFF	TGCGCCAGCAGCTTGGCCGGGAGCCCGGGGGGTGAGCAGTTCTTC
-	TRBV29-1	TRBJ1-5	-	CSVSGGTIGQPQHF	TGCAGCGTCAGCGGGGGGACTATAGGTCAGCCCCAGCATTTT
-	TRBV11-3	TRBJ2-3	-	CASSLGAGGTDTQYF	TGTGCCAGCAGCCTAGGGGCAGGTGGGACAGATACGCAGTATTTT
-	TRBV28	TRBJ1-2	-	CASSLGPGYGYTF	TGTGCCAGCAGTTTAGGCCCCGGGTATGGCTACACCTTC
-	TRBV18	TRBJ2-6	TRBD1	CASSPPGTGYVLTF	TGTGCCAGCTCACCACCCGGGACAGGGTACGTCCTGACTTTC
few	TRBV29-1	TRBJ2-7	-	CSVLRSYEQYF	TGCAGCGTCCTCCGGAGCTACGAGCAGTACTTC
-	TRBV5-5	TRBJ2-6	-	CASSFGAMVSGANVLTF	TGTGCCAGCAGCTTTGGGGCGATGGTCTCTGGGGCCAACGTCCTGACTTTC
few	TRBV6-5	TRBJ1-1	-	CASSYSQGTEAFF	TGTGCCAGCAGTTACTCCCAGGGCACTGAAGCTTTCTTT
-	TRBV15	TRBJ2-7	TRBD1	CATSTTGTAYEQYF	TGTGCCACCAGCACCACCGGGACAGCTTACGAGCAGTACTTC
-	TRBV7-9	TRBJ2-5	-	CASSWGSQETQYF	TGTGCCAGCAGCTGGGGCAGTCAAGAGACCCAGTACTTC
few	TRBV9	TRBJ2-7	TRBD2	CASSASLAGENEQYF	TGTGCCAGCAGCGCTTCACTAGCGGGAGAAAACGAGCAGTACTTC
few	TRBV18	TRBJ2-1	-	CASSPAALNEQFF	TGTGCCAGCTCACCCGCGGCCCTCAATGAGCAGTTCTTC
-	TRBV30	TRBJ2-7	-	CAWSGANEQYF	TGTGCCTGGAGTGGTGCGAACGAGCAGTACTTC
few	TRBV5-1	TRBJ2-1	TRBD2	CASSFPSGSTYNEQFF	TGCGCCAGCAGCTTTCCTAGCGGGTCAACCTACAATGAGCAGTTCTTC
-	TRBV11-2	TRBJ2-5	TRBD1	CASRRGQGQETQYF	TGTGCCAGCAGGCGGGGACAGGGCCAAGAGACCCAGTACTTC
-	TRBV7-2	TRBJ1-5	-	CASSLTRGHQPQHF	TGTGCCAGCAGCTTAACCAGGGGACATCAGCCCCAGCATTTT
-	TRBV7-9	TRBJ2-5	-	CASSRGASGNQETQYF	TGTGCCAGCAGCCGGGGGGCTAGCGGAAACCAAGAGACCCAGTACTTC
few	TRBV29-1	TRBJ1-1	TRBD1	CSVERGLDTEAFF	TGCAGCGTTGAGAGGGGGCTTGACACTGAAGCTTTCTTT
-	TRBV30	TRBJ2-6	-	CAWSFRESGANVLTF	TGTGCCTGGAGCTTCCGGGAGTCTGGGGCCAACGTCCTGACTTTC
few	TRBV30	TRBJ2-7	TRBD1	CAWHRDRQVPEQYF	TGTGCCTGGCACCGGGACAGACAAGTCCCTGAGCAGTACTTC
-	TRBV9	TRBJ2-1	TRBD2	CASSVSTGTSFDEQFF	TGTGCCAGCAGCGTATCAACCGGGACTAGCTTCGATGAGCAGTTCTTC
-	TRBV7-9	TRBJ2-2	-	CASSLALVREGTGELFF	TGTGCCAGCAGCTTAGCGTTGGTCAGGGAAGGCACCGGGGAGCTGTTTTTT
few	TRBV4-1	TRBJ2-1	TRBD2	CASSQDQGGLAGEQFF	TGCGCCAGCAGCCAAGATCAAGGTGGGCTAGCGGGTGAGCAGTTCTTC
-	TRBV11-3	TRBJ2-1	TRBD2	CASSLVAGNRNEQFF	TGTGCCAGCAGCTTAGTAGCGGGAAATCGGAATGAGCAGTTCTTC
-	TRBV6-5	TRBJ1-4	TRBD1	CASSYSNRGYEKLFF	TGTGCCAGCAGTTACTCCAACAGGGGATATGAAAAACTGTTTTTT
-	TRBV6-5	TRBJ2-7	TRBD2	CASSYQLAGDNEQYF	TGTGCCAGCAGTTACCAACTAGCGGGAGACAACGAGCAGTACTTC
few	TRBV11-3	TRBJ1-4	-	CASSRSFGEKLFF	TGTGCCAGCAGCCGGAGTTTTGGAGAAAAACTGTTTTTT